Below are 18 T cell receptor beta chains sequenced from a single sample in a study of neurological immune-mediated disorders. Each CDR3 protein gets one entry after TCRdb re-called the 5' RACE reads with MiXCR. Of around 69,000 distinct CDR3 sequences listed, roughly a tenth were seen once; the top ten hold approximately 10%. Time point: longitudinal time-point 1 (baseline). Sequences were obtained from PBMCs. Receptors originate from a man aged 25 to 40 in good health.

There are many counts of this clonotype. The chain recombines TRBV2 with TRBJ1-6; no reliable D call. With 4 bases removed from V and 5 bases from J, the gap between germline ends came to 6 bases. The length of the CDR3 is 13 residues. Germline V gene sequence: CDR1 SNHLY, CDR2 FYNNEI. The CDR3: CASSGDHNSPLHF. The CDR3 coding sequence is TGTGCCAGCAGTGGGGATCATAATTCACCCCTCCACTTT.

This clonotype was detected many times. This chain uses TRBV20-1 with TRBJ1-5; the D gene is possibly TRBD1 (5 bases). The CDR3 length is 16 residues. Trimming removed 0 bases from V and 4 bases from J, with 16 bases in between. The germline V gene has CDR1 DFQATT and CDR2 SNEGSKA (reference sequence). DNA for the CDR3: TGCAGTGCTAGAGATCGGGCAGGGCTACTTAATCAGCCCCAGCATTTT. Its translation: CSARDRAGLLNQPQHF.

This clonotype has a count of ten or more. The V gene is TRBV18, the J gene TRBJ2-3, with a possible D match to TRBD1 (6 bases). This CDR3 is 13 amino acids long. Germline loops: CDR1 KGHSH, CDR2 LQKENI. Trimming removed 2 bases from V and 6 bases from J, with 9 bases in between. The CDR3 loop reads CASSPGGRDTQYF. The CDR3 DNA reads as TGTGCCAGCTCACCAGGGGGCCGGGATACGCAGTATTTT.

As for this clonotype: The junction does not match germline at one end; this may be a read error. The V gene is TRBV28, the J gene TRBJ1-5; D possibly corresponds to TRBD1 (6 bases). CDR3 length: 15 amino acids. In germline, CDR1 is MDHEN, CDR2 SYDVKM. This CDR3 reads CASSVQGGGNKPQHF. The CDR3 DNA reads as TGTGCCAGCAGTGTCCAAGGGGGAGGCAATAAGCCCCAGCATTTT.

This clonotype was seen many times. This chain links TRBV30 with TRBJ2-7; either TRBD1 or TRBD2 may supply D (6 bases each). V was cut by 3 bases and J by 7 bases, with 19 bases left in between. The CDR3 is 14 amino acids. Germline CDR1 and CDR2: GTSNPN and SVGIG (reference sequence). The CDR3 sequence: CAWSGGRGHGEQYF. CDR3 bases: TGTGCCTGGAGCGGAGGACGGGGGCATGGAGAGCAGTACTTC.

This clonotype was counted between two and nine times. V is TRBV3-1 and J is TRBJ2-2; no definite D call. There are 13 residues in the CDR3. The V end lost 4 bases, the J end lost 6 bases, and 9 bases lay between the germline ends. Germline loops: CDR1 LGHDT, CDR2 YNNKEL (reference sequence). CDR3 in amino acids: CASSPWTSGELFF. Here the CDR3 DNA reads TGTGCCAGCAGCCCCTGGACCTCCGGGGAGCTGTTTTTT.

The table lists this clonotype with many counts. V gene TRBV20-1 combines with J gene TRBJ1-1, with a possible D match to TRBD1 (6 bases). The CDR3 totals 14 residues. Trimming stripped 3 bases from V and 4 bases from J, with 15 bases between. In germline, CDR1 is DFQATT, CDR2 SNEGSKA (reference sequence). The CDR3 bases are TGCAGTGCTAGGGGCTCGGGGGCGCCCACTGAAGCTTTCTTT. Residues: CSARGSGAPTEAFF.

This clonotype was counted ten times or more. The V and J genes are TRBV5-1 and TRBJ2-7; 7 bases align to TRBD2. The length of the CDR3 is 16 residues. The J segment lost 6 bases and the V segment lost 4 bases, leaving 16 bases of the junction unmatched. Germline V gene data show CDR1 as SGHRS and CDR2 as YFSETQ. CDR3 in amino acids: CASSTTSVAPRLEQYF. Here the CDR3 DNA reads TGCGCCAGCAGCACAACTAGCGTAGCACCTCGTCTCGAGCAGTACTTC.

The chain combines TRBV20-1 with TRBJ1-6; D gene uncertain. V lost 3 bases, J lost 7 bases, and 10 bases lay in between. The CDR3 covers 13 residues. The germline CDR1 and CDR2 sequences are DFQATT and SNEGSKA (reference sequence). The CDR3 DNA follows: TGCAGTGCTAGCAAGGATCCCAATTCACCCCTCCACTTT. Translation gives CSASKDPNSPLHF.

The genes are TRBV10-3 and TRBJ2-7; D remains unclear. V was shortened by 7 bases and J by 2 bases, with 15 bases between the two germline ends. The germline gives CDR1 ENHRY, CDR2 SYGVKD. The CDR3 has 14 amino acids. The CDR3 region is CAITSAHGTYEQYF. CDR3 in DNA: TGTGCCATCACCTCCGCACATGGGACCTACGAGCAGTACTTC.

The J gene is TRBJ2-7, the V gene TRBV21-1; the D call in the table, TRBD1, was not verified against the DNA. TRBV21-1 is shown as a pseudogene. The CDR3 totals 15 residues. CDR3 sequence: CASSDREAAYYEQYF. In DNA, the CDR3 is TGTGCCAGCAGCGACAGGGAGGCAGCTTACTACGAGCAGTACTTC.

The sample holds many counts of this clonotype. The CDR3 DNA follows: TGTGCCAGCAGCTTAGTACAGGGGTTCTCTGAAGCTTTCTTT. It encodes CASSLVQGFSEAFF. The chain employs TRBV7-9 and TRBJ1-1; 7 bases map to TRBD1. The CDR3 spans 14 residues. Trimming cost V 1 base and J 6 bases; bases outside gene matches: 5. Germline CDR1 reads SEHNR; CDR2 reads FQNEAQ (reference sequence).

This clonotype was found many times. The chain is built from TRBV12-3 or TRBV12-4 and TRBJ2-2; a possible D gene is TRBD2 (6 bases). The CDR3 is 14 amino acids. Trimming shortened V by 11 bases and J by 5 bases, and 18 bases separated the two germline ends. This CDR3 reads CAGSAGRRTGELFF. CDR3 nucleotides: TGTGCCGGATCGGCGGGGCGAAGGACCGGGGAGCTGTTTTTT.

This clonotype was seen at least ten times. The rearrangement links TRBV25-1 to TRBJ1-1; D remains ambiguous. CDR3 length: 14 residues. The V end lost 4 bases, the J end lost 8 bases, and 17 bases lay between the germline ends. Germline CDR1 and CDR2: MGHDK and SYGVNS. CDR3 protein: CASSGLRGNLEAFF. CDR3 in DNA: TGTGCCAGCAGTGGACTACGGGGTAACCTCGAAGCTTTCTTT. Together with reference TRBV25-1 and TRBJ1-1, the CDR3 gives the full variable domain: EADIYQTPRYLVIGTGKKITLECSQTMGHDKMYWYQQDPGMELHLIHYSYGVNSTEKGDLSSESTVSRIRTEHFPLTLESARPSHTSQYLCASSGLRGNLEAFFGQGTRLTVV.

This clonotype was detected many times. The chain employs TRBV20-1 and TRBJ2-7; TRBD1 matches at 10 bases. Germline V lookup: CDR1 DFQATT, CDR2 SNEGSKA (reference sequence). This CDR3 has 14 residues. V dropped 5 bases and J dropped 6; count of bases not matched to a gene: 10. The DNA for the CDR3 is TGCAGTGCTCTACCCGGGACAGGGGCTACCGAGCAGTACTTC. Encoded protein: CSALPGTGATEQYF.

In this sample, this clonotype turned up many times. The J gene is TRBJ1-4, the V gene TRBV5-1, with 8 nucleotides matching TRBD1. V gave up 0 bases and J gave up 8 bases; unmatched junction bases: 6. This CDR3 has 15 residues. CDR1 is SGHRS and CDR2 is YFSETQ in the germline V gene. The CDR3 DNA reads TGCGCCAGCAGCTTGGATTCGCAGGGGGCGGAAAAACTGTTTTTT. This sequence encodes CASSLDSQGAEKLFF.

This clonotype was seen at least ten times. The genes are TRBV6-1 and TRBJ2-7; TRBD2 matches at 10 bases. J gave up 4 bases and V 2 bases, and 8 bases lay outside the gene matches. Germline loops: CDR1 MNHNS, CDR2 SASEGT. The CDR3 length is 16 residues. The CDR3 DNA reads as TGTGCCAGCAGTGAACCCGCCCTAGCGGGAGCGTACGAGCAGTACTTC. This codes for CASSEPALAGAYEQYF.

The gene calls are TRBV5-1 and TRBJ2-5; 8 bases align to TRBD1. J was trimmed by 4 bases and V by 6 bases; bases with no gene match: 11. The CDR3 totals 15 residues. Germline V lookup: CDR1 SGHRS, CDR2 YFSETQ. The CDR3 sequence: CASTRTGGVGETQYF. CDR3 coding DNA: TGCGCCAGCACCCGAACAGGGGGAGTGGGAGAGACCCAGTACTTC.